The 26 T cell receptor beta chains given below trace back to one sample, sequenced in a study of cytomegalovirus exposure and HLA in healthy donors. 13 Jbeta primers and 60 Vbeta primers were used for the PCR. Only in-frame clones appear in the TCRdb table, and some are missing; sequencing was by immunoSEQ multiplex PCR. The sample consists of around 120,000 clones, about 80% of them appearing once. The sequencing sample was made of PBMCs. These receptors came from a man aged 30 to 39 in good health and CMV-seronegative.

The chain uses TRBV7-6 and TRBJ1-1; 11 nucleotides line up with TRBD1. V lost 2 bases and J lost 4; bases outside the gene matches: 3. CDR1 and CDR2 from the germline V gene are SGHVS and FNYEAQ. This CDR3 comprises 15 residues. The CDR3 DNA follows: TGTGCCAGCAGCTTACAAGGACAGGGGGCCACTGAAGCTTTCTTT. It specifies CASSLQGQGATEAFF.

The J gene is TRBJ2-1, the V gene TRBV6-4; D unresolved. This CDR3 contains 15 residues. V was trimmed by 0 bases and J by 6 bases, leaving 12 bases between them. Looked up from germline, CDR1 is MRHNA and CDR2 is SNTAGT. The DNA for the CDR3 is TGTGCCAGCAGTGACTCGTCAGGCCCCTCCAATGAGCAGTTCTTC. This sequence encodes CASSDSSGPSNEQFF.

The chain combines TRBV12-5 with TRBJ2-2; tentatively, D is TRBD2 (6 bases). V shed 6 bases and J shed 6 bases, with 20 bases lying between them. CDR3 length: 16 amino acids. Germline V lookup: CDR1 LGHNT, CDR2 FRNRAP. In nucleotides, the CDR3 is TGTGCTAGTGGGCCCTCCGGGACTCCCAGCGCCGGGGAGCTGTTTTTT. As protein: CASGPSGTPSAGELFF.

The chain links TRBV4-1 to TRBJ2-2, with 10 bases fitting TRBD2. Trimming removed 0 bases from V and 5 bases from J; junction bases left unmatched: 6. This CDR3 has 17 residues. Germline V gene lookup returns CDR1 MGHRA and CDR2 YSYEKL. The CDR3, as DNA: TGCGCCAGCAGCCAAGATTTGACTAGCGGGTTGACCGGGGAGCTGTTTTTT. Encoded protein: CASSQDLTSGLTGELFF.

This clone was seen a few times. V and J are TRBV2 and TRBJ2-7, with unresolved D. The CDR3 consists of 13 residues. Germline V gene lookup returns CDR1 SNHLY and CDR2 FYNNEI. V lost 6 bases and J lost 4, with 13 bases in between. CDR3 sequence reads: CASRASGVYEQYF. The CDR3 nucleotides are TGTGCCAGCAGGGCCAGTGGAGTTTACGAGCAGTACTTC.

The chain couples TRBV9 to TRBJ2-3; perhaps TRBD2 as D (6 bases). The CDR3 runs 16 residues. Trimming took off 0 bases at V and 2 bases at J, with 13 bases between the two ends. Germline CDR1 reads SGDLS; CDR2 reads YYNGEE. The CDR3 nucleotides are TGTGCCAGCAGCGTAGCCGATGCTAGCGCCACAGATACGCAGTATTTT. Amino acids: CASSVADASATDTQYF. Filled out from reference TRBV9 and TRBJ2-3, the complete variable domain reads DSGVTQTPKHLITATGQRVTLRCSPRSGDLSVYWYQQSLDQGLQFLIQYYNGEERAKGNILERFSAQQFPDLHSELNLSSLELGDSALYFCASSVADASATDTQYFGPGTRLTVL.

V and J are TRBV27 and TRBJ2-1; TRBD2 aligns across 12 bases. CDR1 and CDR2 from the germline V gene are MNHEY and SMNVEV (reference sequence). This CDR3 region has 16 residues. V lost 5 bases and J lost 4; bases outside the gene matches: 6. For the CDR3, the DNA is TGTGCCAGCAGTCATCTACTAGCGGGGGGATACAATGAGCAGTTCTTC. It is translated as CASSHLLAGGYNEQFF.

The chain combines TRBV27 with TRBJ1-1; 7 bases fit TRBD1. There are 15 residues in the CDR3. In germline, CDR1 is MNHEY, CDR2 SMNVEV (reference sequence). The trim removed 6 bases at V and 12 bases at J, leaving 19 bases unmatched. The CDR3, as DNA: TGTGCCAGCAGACTCTCCCCTGGAGGCAGGGGGAAATCTTTCTTT. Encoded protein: CASRLSPGGRGKSFF.

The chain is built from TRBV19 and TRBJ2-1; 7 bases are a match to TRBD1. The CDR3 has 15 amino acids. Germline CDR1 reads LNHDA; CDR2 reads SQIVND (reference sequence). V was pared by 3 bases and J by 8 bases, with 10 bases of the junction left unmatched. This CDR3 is CASSMTQTGYDEQFF. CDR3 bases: TGTGCCAGTAGTATGACCCAGACAGGGTACGATGAGCAGTTCTTC.

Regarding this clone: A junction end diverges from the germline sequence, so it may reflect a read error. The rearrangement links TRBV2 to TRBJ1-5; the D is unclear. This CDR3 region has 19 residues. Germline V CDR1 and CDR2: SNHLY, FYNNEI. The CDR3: CASKIESAGSSWGNQPQHF. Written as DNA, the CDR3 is TGTGCAAGCAAGATAGAATCGGCAGGTTCATCGTGGGGCAATCAGCCCCAGCATTTT.

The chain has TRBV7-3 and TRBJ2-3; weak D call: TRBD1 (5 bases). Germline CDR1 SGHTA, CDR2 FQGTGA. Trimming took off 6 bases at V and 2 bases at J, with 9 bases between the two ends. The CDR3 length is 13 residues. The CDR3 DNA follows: TGTGCCAGCAGTGGACACTACACAGATACGCAGTATTTT. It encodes CASSGHYTDTQYF.

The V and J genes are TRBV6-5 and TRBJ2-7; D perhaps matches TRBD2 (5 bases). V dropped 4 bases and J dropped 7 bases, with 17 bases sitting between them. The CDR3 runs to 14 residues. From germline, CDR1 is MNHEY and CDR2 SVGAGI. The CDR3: CASSSPGIFGEQYF. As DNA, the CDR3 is TGTGCCAGCAGTTCCCCGGGAATTTTCGGTGAGCAGTACTTC.

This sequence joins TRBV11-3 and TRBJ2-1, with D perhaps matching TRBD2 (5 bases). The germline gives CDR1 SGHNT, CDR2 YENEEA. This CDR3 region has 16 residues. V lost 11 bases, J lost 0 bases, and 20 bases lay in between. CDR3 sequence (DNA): TGTGCCTCTCGGCCACGTGGGAGTAGCTCCTACAATGAGCAGTTCTTC. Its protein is CASRPRGSSSYNEQFF.

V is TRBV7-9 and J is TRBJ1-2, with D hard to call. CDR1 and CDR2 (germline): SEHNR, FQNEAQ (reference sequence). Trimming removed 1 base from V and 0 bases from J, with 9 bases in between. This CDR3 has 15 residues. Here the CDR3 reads CASSLGSNTNYGYTF. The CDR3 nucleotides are TGTGCCAGCAGCTTAGGATCTAATACTAACTATGGCTACACCTTC.

CDR3: CASSLDAVSYEQYF. As DNA, the CDR3 is TGTGCCAGCAGCTTAGATGCCGTCAGCTACGAGCAGTACTTC. The chain couples TRBV11-3 to TRBJ2-7; D unresolved. Germline assignment: CDR1 SGHNT and CDR2 YENEEA. The ends were cut back, 0 bases at V and 3 bases at J, with 9 bases in the middle. This CDR3 spans 14 amino acids.

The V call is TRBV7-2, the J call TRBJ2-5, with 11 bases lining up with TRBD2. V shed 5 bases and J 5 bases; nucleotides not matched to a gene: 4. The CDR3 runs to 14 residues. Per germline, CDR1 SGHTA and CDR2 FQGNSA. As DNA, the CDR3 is TGTGCCAGCAGCCAGGGACTAGCGGCGGAGACCCAGTACTTC. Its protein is CASSQGLAAETQYF.

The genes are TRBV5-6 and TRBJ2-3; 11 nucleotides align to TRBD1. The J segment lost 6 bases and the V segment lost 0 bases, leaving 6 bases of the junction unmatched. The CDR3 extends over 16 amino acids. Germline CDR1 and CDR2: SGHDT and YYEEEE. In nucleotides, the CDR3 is TGTGCCAGCAGCTTGGGGGACAGGGGGAAAATGGATACGCAGTATTTT. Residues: CASSLGDRGKMDTQYF.

In DNA form, the CDR3 reads TGCGCCAGCAGCCAAGGCCGACTAGCGGAAGAGACCCAGTACTTC. Residues: CASSQGRLAEETQYF. The V call is TRBV4-1, the J call TRBJ2-5, with 9 bases fitting TRBD2. The CDR3 sequence is 15 residues long. Trimming at V came to 1 base and at J to 3 bases, leaving 3 bases not matched to a gene. Germline lookup yields CDR1 MGHRA and CDR2 YSYEKL.

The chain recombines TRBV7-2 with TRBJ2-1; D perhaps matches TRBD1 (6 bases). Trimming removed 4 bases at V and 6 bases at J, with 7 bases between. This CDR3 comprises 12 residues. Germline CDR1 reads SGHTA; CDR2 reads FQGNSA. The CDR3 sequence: CASSSGVNEQFF. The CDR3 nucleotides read TGTGCCAGCAGCTCAGGGGTCAATGAGCAGTTCTTC.

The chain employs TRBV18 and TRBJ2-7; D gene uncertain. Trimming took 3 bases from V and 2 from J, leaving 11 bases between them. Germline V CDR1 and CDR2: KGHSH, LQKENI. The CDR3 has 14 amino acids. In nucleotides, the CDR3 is TGTGCCAGCTCACCTGGTACAGTAACCTACGAGCAGTACTTC. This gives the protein CASSPGTVTYEQYF.

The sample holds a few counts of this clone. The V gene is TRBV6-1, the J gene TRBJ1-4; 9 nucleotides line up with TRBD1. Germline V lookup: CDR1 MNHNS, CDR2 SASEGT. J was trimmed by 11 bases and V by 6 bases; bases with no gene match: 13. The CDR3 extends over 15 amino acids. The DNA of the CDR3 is TGTGCCAGCAGCTTGATGGGACAGGGAAGGGAGAAACTGTTTTTT. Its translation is CASSLMGQGREKLFF.

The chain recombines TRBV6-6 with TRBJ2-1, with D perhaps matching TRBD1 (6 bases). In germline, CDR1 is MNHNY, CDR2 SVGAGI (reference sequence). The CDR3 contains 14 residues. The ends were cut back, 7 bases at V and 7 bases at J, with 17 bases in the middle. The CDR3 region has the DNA TGTGCCAGCACCGAGACCCCAACAGGGAATGAGCAGTTCTTC. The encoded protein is CASTETPTGNEQFF.

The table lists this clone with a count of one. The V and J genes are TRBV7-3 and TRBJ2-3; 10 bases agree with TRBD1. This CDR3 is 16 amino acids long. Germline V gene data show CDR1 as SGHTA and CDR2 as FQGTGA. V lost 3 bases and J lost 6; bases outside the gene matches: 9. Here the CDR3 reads CASSFRPGQGRDTQYF. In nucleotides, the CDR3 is TGTGCCAGCAGCTTCCGACCGGGACAGGGGAGGGATACGCAGTATTTT.

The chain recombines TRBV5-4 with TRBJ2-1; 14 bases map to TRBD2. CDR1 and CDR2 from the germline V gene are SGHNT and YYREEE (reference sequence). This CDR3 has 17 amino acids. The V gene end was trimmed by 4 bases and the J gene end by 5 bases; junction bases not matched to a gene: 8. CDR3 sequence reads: CASSRKPGLAGDNEQFF. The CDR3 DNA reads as TGTGCCAGCAGCCGGAAACCGGGACTAGCGGGAGACAATGAGCAGTTCTTC.

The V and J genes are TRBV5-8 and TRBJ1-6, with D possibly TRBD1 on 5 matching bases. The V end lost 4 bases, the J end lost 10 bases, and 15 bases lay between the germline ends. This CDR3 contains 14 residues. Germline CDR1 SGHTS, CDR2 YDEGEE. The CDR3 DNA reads TGTGCCAGCAGCATCAGGGCAGTAGACTCACCCCTCCACTTT. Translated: CASSIRAVDSPLHF.

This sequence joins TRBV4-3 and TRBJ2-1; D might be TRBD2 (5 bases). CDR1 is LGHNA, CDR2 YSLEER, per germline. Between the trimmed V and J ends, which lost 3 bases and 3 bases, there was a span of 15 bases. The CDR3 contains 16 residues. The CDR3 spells CASSQGAEPRYNEQFF. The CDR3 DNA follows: TGCGCCAGCAGCCAGGGAGCGGAGCCGCGCTACAATGAGCAGTTCTTC.